These 5 T cell receptor beta chains were sequenced from one sample in a study of neurological immune-mediated disorders. Time point here: technical triplicate 2. TCRdb re-analysed the 5' RACE reads in MiXCR, keeping a single row per CDR3 protein. The sample lists roughly 61,000 distinct CDR3 sequences, 24% occurring once. The specimen was PBMCs. These receptor sequences come from a man between 60 and 75 years old with HTLV-1-associated myelopathy (HAM/TSP).

This clonotype showed up many times. The chain couples TRBV29-1 to TRBJ2-1; 13 positions match TRBD2. The CDR3 consists of 16 residues. The germline gives CDR1 SQVTM, CDR2 ANQGSEA. The V and J ends lost 2 bases and 5 bases, in that order; junction bases with no gene match: 6. The CDR3 sequence is CSVEPVTSGRHNEQFF. The DNA for the CDR3 is TGCAGCGTTGAACCCGTGACTAGCGGGAGGCACAATGAGCAGTTCTTC.

The rearrangement joins TRBV19 to TRBJ2-7; no clear D. This CDR3 has 13 amino acids. CDR1 is LNHDA and CDR2 is SQIVND in the germline V gene (reference sequence). The V end was cut by 4 bases, the J end by 4 bases, with 11 bases between. CDR3 sequence: CASSTEMGYEQYF. CDR3 nucleotides: TGTGCCAGTAGTACAGAAATGGGATACGAGCAGTACTTC.

This clonotype was detected many times. The chain links TRBV29-1 to TRBJ2-1; D call uncertain. CDR1 SQVTM and CDR2 ANQGSEA come from the germline V gene. CDR3 length: 14 residues. V lost 7 bases and J lost 0, with 13 bases in between. The CDR3 DNA reads as TGCAGCGGTGTAGTGGCTCGCTCCTACAATGAGCAGTTCTTC. Encoded protein: CSGVVARSYNEQFF.

This clonotype has at least ten counts. The chain uses TRBV5-4 and TRBJ2-1; 10 bases fit TRBD2. Germline V gene sequence: CDR1 SGHNT, CDR2 YYREEE (reference sequence). CDR3 size: 17 residues. Trimming cost V 0 bases and J 5 bases; bases outside gene matches: 8. In nucleotides, the CDR3 is TGTGCCAGCAGCTTGGAAGGTAGCGGGAGGTTTAACAATGAGCAGTTCTTC. Translated, it gives CASSLEGSGRFNNEQFF.

In its sample, this clonotype ranks as large. CDR3 in amino acids: CASSFSESTDTQYF. CDR3 nucleotide sequence: TGCGCCAGCAGCTTCTCAGAGAGCACAGATACGCAGTATTTT. V gene TRBV5-1 combines with J gene TRBJ2-3; D unresolved. CDR1 is SGHRS, CDR2 YFSETQ, per germline. The ends were cut back, 2 bases at V and 0 bases at J, with 7 bases in the middle. The CDR3 consists of 14 residues.